A single sample gave rise to the 32 T cell receptor beta chains below, sequenced in a study of patients and donors after allogeneic stem cell transplantation. In TCRdb, the RT-PCR reads were re-called with MiXCR into one record per CDR3 protein. Among tens of thousands of distinct CDR3 sequences listed, more than 25% were seen once. The source material was blood, either unsorted or a sorted T cell fraction (not recorded which). Receptors were obtained from a human donor who was either an allogeneic HSCT recipient or a stem cell or donor lymphocyte infusion donor (not recorded which). It is not recorded whose cells these are; they may come from a transplant donor.

This clonotype was found a few times. The chain links TRBV3-1 to TRBJ2-6, with D tentatively TRBD2 (6 bases). The ends were cut back, 2 bases at V and 3 bases at J, with 8 bases in the middle. Germline V gene lookup returns CDR1 LGHDT and CDR2 YNNKEL (reference sequence). The CDR3 length is 15 residues. CDR3 nucleotides: TGTGCCAGCAGCCAACCAGCGGGTGGGGCCAACGTCCTGACTTTC. Protein sequence: CASSQPAGGANVLTF.

A few counts support this clonotype. The V call is TRBV10-3, the J call TRBJ1-3; D call uncertain. V lost 3 bases and J lost 4, with 13 bases in between. The CDR3 totals 15 residues. CDR1 is ENHRY and CDR2 is SYGVKD in the germline V gene. The CDR3 spells CAISEISRTGNTIYF. The CDR3 bases are TGTGCCATCAGTGAAATAAGCAGGACGGGAAACACCATATATTTT.

This clonotype was observed a few times. The chain recombines TRBV12-3 or TRBV12-4 with TRBJ1-3; no clear D gene. The CDR3 is made up of 15 amino acids. Trimming took off 1 base at V and 0 bases at J, with 7 bases between the two ends. The CDR3 DNA sequence: TGTGCCAGCAGTTTAGACAGAAACTCTGGAAACACCATATATTTT. It yields the protein CASSLDRNSGNTIYF.

The sample holds a few counts of this clonotype. The chain recombines TRBV12-3 or TRBV12-4 with TRBJ1-2, with D uncertain. The CDR3 runs to 14 residues. Trimming took 7 bases from V and 4 from J, leaving 16 bases between them. The CDR3 loop reads CASMGLGRAYGYTF. The CDR3 DNA reads as TGTGCCAGCATGGGTTTGGGGAGGGCCTATGGCTACACCTTC.

This chain joins TRBV11-2 and TRBJ2-3; D is unclear. CDR1 is SGHAT, CDR2 FQNNGV, per germline. V was clipped by 8 bases and J by 3 bases, with 12 bases between them. CDR3 length: 13 residues. The CDR3 sequence is CASGRQTTDTQYF. The CDR3 DNA is TGTGCCAGCGGGCGACAAACGACAGATACGCAGTATTTT. Looking up the rest from reference TRBV11-2 and TRBJ2-3 gives the full variable domain: EAGVAQSPRYKIIEKRQSVAFWCNPISGHATLYWYQQILGQGPKLLIQFQNNGVVDDSQLPKDRFSAERLKGVDSTLKIQPAKLEDSAVYLCASGRQTTDTQYFGPGTRLTVL.

This clonotype was picked up a small number of times. The chain employs TRBV6-2 or TRBV6-3 and TRBJ2-1; 9 bases map to TRBD1. Trimming cost V 6 bases and J 6 bases; bases outside gene matches: 12. Germline CDR1 is MNHEY and CDR2 is SVGEGT. The CDR3 has 16 amino acids. The CDR3 region has the DNA TGTGCCAGCAGCCATCTTCCGGGACAGGGTATCAATGAGCAGTTCTTC. Amino acid sequence: CASSHLPGQGINEQFF.

The rearrangement joins TRBV6-5 to TRBJ2-7; D is possibly TRBD2 (6 bases). The germline CDR1 and CDR2 sequences are MNHEY and SVGAGI. The V end lost 5 bases, the J end lost 3 bases, and 14 bases lay between the germline ends. The CDR3 is 14 residues long. CDR3: CASSRVRRGYEQYF. The CDR3 nucleotides are TGTGCCAGCAGTCGTGTAAGGCGGGGCTACGAGCAGTACTTC.

This clonotype appeared a few times. V gene TRBV5-1 combines with J gene TRBJ2-1; a weak D match, TRBD1 (6 bases). The CDR3 is made up of 13 amino acids. CDR1 SGHRS and CDR2 YFSETQ come from the germline V gene. Trimming removed 5 bases from V and 2 bases from J, with 8 bases in between. The chain's CDR3 is CASRAGAYNEQFF. DNA of the CDR3: TGCGCCAGCAGGGCAGGGGCCTACAATGAGCAGTTCTTC. Looking up the rest from reference TRBV5-1 and TRBJ2-1 gives the full variable domain: KAGVTQTPRYLIKTRGQQVTLSCSPISGHRSVSWYQQTPGQGLQFLFEYFSETQRNKGNFPGRFSGRQFSNSRSEMNVSTLELGDSALYLCASRAGAYNEQFFGPGTRLTVL.

This clonotype was picked up many times. V is TRBV20-1 and J is TRBJ1-4; TRBD1 matches 10 bases. Germline V gene lookup returns CDR1 DFQATT and CDR2 SNEGSKA (reference sequence). The trim removed 7 bases at V and 0 bases at J, leaving 14 bases unmatched. This CDR3 spans 18 amino acids. The chain's CDR3 is CSVPGQGTFFATNEKLFF. CDR3 in DNA: TGCAGTGTCCCGGGACAGGGGACCTTTTTTGCAACTAATGAAAAACTGTTTTTT.

This clonotype was counted between two and nine times. V is TRBV6-5 and J is TRBJ2-2; D uncertain. V was shortened by 3 bases and J by 4 bases, with 6 bases between the two germline ends. The CDR3 covers 13 residues. Per germline, CDR1 MNHEY and CDR2 SVGAGI. CDR3 in DNA: TGTGCCAGCAGTTATGGGATCACCGGGGAGCTGTTTTTT. As protein: CASSYGITGELFF.

This clonotype occurred once. V is TRBV5-1 and J is TRBJ2-3, with D possibly TRBD2 on 5 matching bases. The length of the CDR3 is 15 residues. V dropped 5 bases and J dropped 1 base, with 14 bases sitting between them. Germline CDR1 is SGHRS and CDR2 is YFSETQ. The DNA for the CDR3 is TGCGCCAGCAGGTTCTTTCACGGGGGCACAGATACGCAGTATTTT. Residues: CASRFFHGGTDTQYF.

This clonotype was seen many times. This rearrangement joins TRBV4-1 to TRBJ1-5, with D unclear. Looked up from germline, CDR1 is MGHRA and CDR2 is YSYEKL. This CDR3 is 13 amino acids long. V lost 3 bases and J 5 bases, leaving 8 bases between the germline ends. This CDR3 is CASSQYKDQPQHF. The CDR3 nucleotides read TGCGCCAGCAGCCAGTACAAGGATCAGCCCCAGCATTTT.

The genes are TRBV12-3 or TRBV12-4 and TRBJ2-5; D might be TRBD2 (6 bases). The length of the CDR3 is 13 residues. Trimming cost V 2 bases and J 5 bases, with 9 bases left between them. The CDR3 DNA follows: TGTGCCAGCAGTTTACTGGCGGGGGAGACCCAGTACTTC. Protein product: CASSLLAGETQYF.

The table lists this clonotype with a few counts. The genes are TRBV10-3 and TRBJ2-3; 8 bases match TRBD1. Germline V gene lookup returns CDR1 ENHRY and CDR2 SYGVKD. The CDR3 has 14 residues. With V trimmed by 5 bases and J by 1 base, 2 bases remained unmatched. CDR3 in DNA: TGTGCCATCAGTCTACAGGGGGGCACAGATACGCAGTATTTT. Residues: CAISLQGGTDTQYF.

The chain employs TRBV5-1 and TRBJ1-2; no reliable D call. Germline V gene data show CDR1 as SGHRS and CDR2 as YFSETQ. Trimming stripped 0 bases from V and 2 bases from J, with 8 bases between. This CDR3 comprises 14 residues. The chain's CDR3 is CASSLAGLNYGYTF. The CDR3 DNA reads as TGCGCCAGCAGCTTGGCGGGATTAAACTATGGCTACACCTTC.

The chain recombines TRBV5-5 with TRBJ1-4, with D tentatively TRBD1 (5 bases). This CDR3 is built from 15 residues. CDR1 is SGHKS and CDR2 is YYEKEE in the germline V gene (reference sequence). V gave up 4 bases and J gave up 13 bases, with 23 bases separating them. The DNA of the CDR3 is TGTGCCAGCAGCCCCGACAGCAACCCTCTAGGAGGACTGTTTTTT. Translating gives CASSPDSNPLGGLFF. The full variable domain, with the rest looked up from reference TRBV5-5 and TRBJ1-4, is DAGVTQSPTHLIKTRGQQVTLRCSPISGHKSVSWYQQVLGQGPQFIFQYYEKEERGRGNFPDRFSARQFPNYSSELNVNALLLGDSALYLCASSPDSNPLGGLFFGSGTQLSVL.

This clonotype was recorded a few times. The chain uses TRBV6-2 or TRBV6-3 and TRBJ2-1; 7 bases fit TRBD2. The CDR3 length is 16 residues. Germline V CDR1 and CDR2: MNHEY, SVGEGT. J lost 9 bases, V lost 2 bases, and 13 bases had no gene match. The DNA of the CDR3 is TGTGCCAGCAGTTACCCAACTAGCGAGAATTGGGGTGAGCAGTTCTTC. This gives the protein CASSYPTSENWGEQFF.

This rearrangement joins TRBV12-3 or TRBV12-4 to TRBJ1-2; D may be TRBD1 (6 bases). V was shortened by 6 bases and J by 0 bases, with 17 bases between the two germline ends. The length of the CDR3 is 16 residues. The CDR3, as DNA: TGTGCCAGCAGGGGTTGGACAGTTCCATCTAACTATGGCTACACCTTC. It specifies CASRGWTVPSNYGYTF.

The chain recombines TRBV7-3 with TRBJ2-3; 11 positions match TRBD2. In germline, CDR1 is SGHTA, CDR2 FQGTGA. V gave up 5 bases and J gave up 5 bases; unmatched junction bases: 3. The CDR3 is 14 amino acids. CDR3 sequence: CASSLSGRVDTQYF. DNA for the CDR3: TGTGCCAGCAGCCTTAGCGGGAGGGTAGATACGCAGTATTTT.

The chain recombines TRBV12-3 or TRBV12-4 with TRBJ1-3; D remains ambiguous. V lost 6 bases to trimming and J lost 3 bases, with 6 bases between them. CDR3 length: 12 amino acids. The CDR3 loop is CASSLRGNTIYF. For the CDR3, the DNA is TGTGCCAGCAGCCTACGTGGAAACACCATATATTTT.

In its sample, this clonotype was seen a few times. The chain is built from TRBV4-2 and TRBJ1-2; D is perhaps TRBD1 (5 bases). The CDR3 has 15 residues. CDR1 LGHNA and CDR2 YNFKEQ come from the germline V gene. V was trimmed by 1 base and J by 3 bases, leaving 12 bases between them. CDR3 loop: CASSQVRGPYYGYTF. In DNA form, the CDR3 reads TGTGCCAGCAGCCAAGTTAGGGGCCCTTACTATGGCTACACCTTC.

This clonotype was observed at least ten times. DNA of the CDR3: TGTGCCAGCAGCTTGTATCTTCTTAGTAGCTCCTATAATTCACCCCTCCACTTT. This encodes CASSLYLLSSSYNSPLHF. This chain uses TRBV7-9 with TRBJ1-6; no firm D call. This CDR3 is 18 amino acids long. Germline CDR1 SEHNR, CDR2 FQNEAQ (reference sequence). Trimming shortened V by 3 bases and J by 0 bases, and 15 bases separated the two germline ends.

The chain has TRBV18 and TRBJ1-6; D perhaps matches TRBD1 (6 bases). This CDR3 region has 12 residues. The V gene lost 6 bases and the J gene lost 6 bases, with 6 bases spanning the gap. In germline, CDR1 is KGHSH, CDR2 LQKENI. The CDR3 region is CASSRGNSPLHF. For the CDR3, the DNA is TGTGCCAGCTCCAGGGGTAATTCACCCCTCCACTTT.

Written as DNA, the CDR3 is TGTGCCAGCAGCCGTCGGTCACTAGCGGGAGGGCCCAATGAGCAGTTCTTC. This sequence encodes CASSRRSLAGGPNEQFF. This chain links TRBV3-1 with TRBJ2-1; 13 bases align to TRBD2. The junction had 9 bases not matched to a gene; V was cut back by 4 bases and J by 6 bases. This CDR3 contains 17 residues. In germline, CDR1 is LGHDT, CDR2 YNNKEL (reference sequence).

This sequence joins TRBV10-3 and TRBJ2-1; TRBD1 is a possible D gene (6 bases). Trimming left V 0 bases short and J 14 bases short, with 11 bases between. The CDR3 extends over 12 amino acids. CDR1 ENHRY and CDR2 SYGVKD come from the germline V gene. CDR3 residues: CAISESAGEEFF. As DNA, the CDR3 is TGTGCCATCAGTGAGTCTGCAGGGGAAGAGTTCTTC.

The rearrangement joins TRBV7-6 to TRBJ2-7; 7 nucleotides agree with TRBD1. The CDR3 has 16 amino acids. Unmatched junction bases numbered 15, after V lost 8 bases and J lost 2 bases. In germline, CDR1 is SGHVS, CDR2 FNYEAQ. The CDR3 nucleotides are TGTGCCAGCTCTGCAGGGGGTAGCGAGAGTCCCTACGAGCAGTACTTC. Protein product: CASSAGGSESPYEQYF. Using reference TRBV7-6 and TRBJ2-7 for the parts outside the CDR3, the full variable domain is GAGVSQSPRYKVTKRGQDVALRCDPISGHVSLYWYRQALGQGPEFLTYFNYEAQQDKSGLPNDRFSAERPEGSISTLTIQRTEQRDSAMYRCASSAGGSESPYEQYFGPGTRLTVT.

The chain employs TRBV6-2 or TRBV6-3 and TRBJ2-7; D gene ambiguous. The CDR3 is made up of 13 amino acids. The V end was cut by 10 bases, the J end by 3 bases, with 16 bases between. CDR1 MNHEY and CDR2 SVGEGT come from the germline V gene. The CDR3 loop reads CAIGRSLDYEQYF. CDR3 nucleotide sequence: TGTGCCATCGGACGGAGCTTGGACTACGAGCAGTACTTC.

In its sample, this clonotype was seen once. V and J are TRBV5-1 and TRBJ2-3; 12 bases match TRBD1. J was trimmed by 3 bases and V by 3 bases; bases with no gene match: 2. Germline lookup yields CDR1 SGHRS and CDR2 YFSETQ. The CDR3 loop spans 15 amino acids. In nucleotides, the CDR3 is TGCGCCAGCAGCTGGGGACAGGGGGCAACAGATACGCAGTATTTT. Amino acid sequence: CASSWGQGATDTQYF. Using reference TRBV5-1 and TRBJ2-3 for the parts outside the CDR3, the full variable domain is KAGVTQTPRYLIKTRGQQVTLSCSPISGHRSVSWYQQTPGQGLQFLFEYFSETQRNKGNFPGRFSGRQFSNSRSEMNVSTLELGDSALYLCASSWGQGATDTQYFGPGTRLTVL.

This clonotype was counted between two and nine times. The rearrangement uses TRBV10-3 and TRBJ1-1; no clear D gene. The CDR3 sequence is 14 residues long. Germline loops: CDR1 ENHRY, CDR2 SYGVKD. Between the trimmed V and J ends, which lost 3 bases and 0 bases, there was a span of 8 bases. CDR3 in DNA: TGTGCCATCAGTGACGAGGGATTGAACACTGAAGCTTTCTTT. Translation: CAISDEGLNTEAFF.

This clonotype appeared a single time. The chain employs TRBV15 and TRBJ2-7, with a possible D match to TRBD1 (5 bases). CDR1 is LNHNV and CDR2 is YYDKDF in the germline V gene (reference sequence). The V end was cut by 3 bases, the J end by 3 bases, with 9 bases between. This CDR3 is built from 13 residues. Written as DNA, the CDR3 is TGTGCCACCAGCAGTGGGGCGCACTACGAGCAGTACTTC. Protein: CATSSGAHYEQYF.

The gene calls are TRBV20-1 and TRBJ2-3; TRBD2 agrees at 14 bases. This CDR3 has 16 residues. With 0 bases clipped from V and 5 bases from J, the junction kept 4 bases outside the gene matches. The V gene's germline CDR1 is DFQATT and CDR2 SNEGSKA (reference sequence). CDR3 DNA: TGCAGTGCTAGAGATGTCGGACTAGCGGGAGGAGATACGCAGTATTTT. Translation gives CSARDVGLAGGDTQYF.

The chain employs TRBV4-3 and TRBJ2-2; the match to TRBD2 covers 8 bases. The germline gives CDR1 LGHNA, CDR2 YSLEER. The CDR3 has 16 amino acids. Trimming removed 7 bases from V and 5 bases from J; junction bases left unmatched: 12. The CDR3 DNA reads as TGCGCCAGCACTCAGAACCCGGGAGGGGGGACCGGGGAGCTGTTTTTT. The encoded protein is CASTQNPGGGTGELFF.